These 27 T cell receptor beta chains were all obtained from the same sample, sequenced in a study of beta chain features in type 1 diabetes. Whole-study results and caveats: TCRB CDR3s from Type 1 diabetes patients were moderately but significantly shorter in all four CD4+ subsets.

Expressed TCRB transcripts were sequenced because the entire RNA isolate underwent reverse transcription. Sequenced by immunoSEQ multiplex PCR; TCRdb stores in-frame clones only, minus some. The data hold hundreds of thousands of clones, with roughly 13% observed a single time. For these receptors, no antigen is known. Material: naive CD4+ T cells from blood. These receptors were collected from a young man with type 1 diabetes.

The V and J genes are TRBV5-8 and TRBJ2-3; 7 bases fit TRBD2. With V trimmed by 4 bases and J by 2 bases, 4 bases remained unmatched. Germline CDR1 SGHTS, CDR2 YDEGEE. The CDR3 totals 14 residues. CDR3: CASSLGLVTDTQYF. CDR3 nucleotide sequence: TGTGCCAGCAGCCTCGGACTAGTCACAGATACGCAGTATTTT. The whole variable domain, remainder taken from reference TRBV5-8 and TRBJ2-3, is EAGVTQSPTHLIKTRGQQATLRCSPISGHTSVYWYQQALGLGLQFLLWYDEGEERNRGNFPPRFSGRQFPNYSSELNVNALELEDSALYLCASSLGLVTDTQYFGPGTRLTVL.

The chain employs TRBV11-3 and TRBJ2-2, with TRBD1 as a possible D gene (6 bases). CDR3 length equals 14 residues. The germline V gene encodes CDR1 SGHNT and CDR2 YENEEA. V shed 6 bases and J shed 2 bases, with 10 bases lying between them. The CDR3 sequence: CASRGQRNTGELFF. CDR3 nucleotides: TGTGCCAGCAGAGGACAGAGAAACACCGGGGAGCTGTTTTTT. Based on the CDR3 plus reference TRBV11-3 and TRBJ2-2, the full variable domain is EAGVVQSPRYKIIEKKQPVAFWCNPISGHNTLYWYLQNLGQGPELLIRYENEEAVDDSQLPKDRFSAERLKGVDSTLKIQPAELGDSAVYLCASRGQRNTGELFFGEGSRLTVL.

The CDR3 bases are TGCGCCAGCAGCTTGGCCAGAAGCGCCAGCACAGATACGCAGTATTTT. Its translation: CASSLARSASTDTQYF. The chain carries TRBV5-1 and TRBJ2-3; the D is unclear. Germline V lookup: CDR1 SGHRS, CDR2 YFSETQ. The CDR3 runs 16 residues. The V end was cut by 0 bases, the J end by 0 bases, with 11 bases between. Based on the CDR3 plus reference TRBV5-1 and TRBJ2-3, the full variable domain is KAGVTQTPRYLIKTRGQQVTLSCSPISGHRSVSWYQQTPGQGLQFLFEYFSETQRNKGNFPGRFSGRQFSNSRSEMNVSTLELGDSALYLCASSLARSASTDTQYFGPGTRLTVL.

The chain uses TRBV5-6 and TRBJ2-7, with 7 bases aligning to TRBD1. The V segment lost 0 bases and the J segment 4 bases; nucleotides outside the gene matches: 7. The CDR3 extends over 15 amino acids. In germline, CDR1 is SGHDT, CDR2 YYEEEE. The CDR3 sequence: CASSLGPTGEYEQYF. The CDR3 DNA reads TGTGCCAGCAGCTTGGGTCCCACAGGGGAATACGAGCAGTACTTC. Full variable domain (missing parts from reference TRBV5-6 and TRBJ2-7): DAGVTQSPTHLIKTRGQQVTLRCSPKSGHDTVSWYQQALGQGPQFIFQYYEEEERQRGNFPDRFSGHQFPNYSSELNVNALLLGDSALYLCASSLGPTGEYEQYFGPGTRLTVT.

This clone was seen only a few times. The chain carries TRBV10-2 and TRBJ2-1; D is ambiguous. This CDR3 comprises 12 residues. The germline gives CDR1 WSHSY, CDR2 SAAADI. The V end was cut by 8 bases, the J end by 5 bases, with 10 bases between. As DNA, the CDR3 is TGCGCCAGCCGTGGGCTAGACAATGAGCAGTTCTTC. It is translated as CASRGLDNEQFF.

The V and J genes are TRBV14 and TRBJ2-7; 7 bases are a match to TRBD1. Germline V lookup: CDR1 SGHDN, CDR2 FVKESK. V lost 3 bases to trimming and J lost 3 bases; unmatched junction nucleotides: 8. CDR3 length: 15 residues. The CDR3 loop reads CASSQVNRGFYEQYF. CDR3 in DNA: TGTGCCAGCAGCCAGGTTAACAGGGGATTCTACGAGCAGTACTTC.

This clone appeared a few times. The chain links TRBV10-3 to TRBJ1-4; no definite D call. The CDR3 is 13 residues long. Germline CDR1 is ENHRY and CDR2 is SYGVKD. Between the trimmed V and J ends, which lost 7 bases and 5 bases, there was a span of 11 bases. The CDR3 nucleotides are TGTGCCATCACCGGGCGACCGAATGAAAAACTGTTTTTT. Amino acid sequence: CAITGRPNEKLFF.

A few counts support this clone. Distinct nucleotide sequences in the sample also encode this CDR3. The rearrangement joins TRBV9 to TRBJ2-3; 9 positions agree with TRBD1. The length of the CDR3 is 15 residues. V was pared by 2 bases and J by 3 bases, with 4 bases of the junction left unmatched. Germline V lookup: CDR1 SGDLS, CDR2 YYNGEE. CDR3 DNA sequence: TGTGCCAGCAGCGTGGGACAGGGTGGGACAGATACGCAGTATTTT. Amino acid sequence: CASSVGQGGTDTQYF.

With regard to this clone: This sample includes further DNA sequences coding for the same CDR3. The CDR3 nucleotides are TGTGCTAGTGGTTTGGGCAATCAGCCCCAGCATTTT. Translated, it gives CASGLGNQPQHF. V is TRBV12-5 and J is TRBJ1-5; D uncertain. Germline V gene lookup returns CDR1 LGHNT and CDR2 FRNRAP. Trimming took 1 base from V and 2 from J, leaving 0 bases between them. The CDR3 has 12 amino acids.

CDR3 loop: CSAFYLNAAFF. The CDR3 nucleotides are TGCAGTGCTTTTTATTTAAATGCGGCTTTCTTT. The gene calls are TRBV20-1 and TRBJ1-1; no firm D call. The CDR3 sequence is 11 residues long. The V end lost 5 bases, the J end lost 11 bases, and 15 bases lay between the germline ends. Germline V CDR1 and CDR2: DFQATT, SNEGSKA (reference sequence).

This sequence joins TRBV7-6 and TRBJ1-2; D is undetermined. CDR3 length: 14 residues. From germline, CDR1 is SGHVS and CDR2 FNYEAQ. Deletions cut 3 bases from V and 3 bases from J, with 11 bases between. CDR3 sequence (DNA): TGTGCCAGCAGCTTGGGCTCGTCGGACTATGGCTACACCTTC. Amino acids: CASSLGSSDYGYTF.

V gene TRBV30 combines with J gene TRBJ2-1; the match to TRBD2 covers 7 bases. With V trimmed by 4 bases and J by 3 bases, 6 bases remained unmatched. The CDR3 contains 14 residues. Germline CDR1 reads GTSNPN; CDR2 reads SVGIG (reference sequence). In DNA, the CDR3 is TGTGCCTGGACCGGGACTACCTTCTACAATGAGCAGTTCTTC. It is translated as CAWTGTTFYNEQFF.

A few counts support this clone. The chain couples TRBV19 to TRBJ1-6, with 7 bases aligning to TRBD1. The V gene's germline CDR1 is LNHDA and CDR2 SQIVND (reference sequence). CDR3 length equals 14 residues. Losses at the gene ends were 6 bases for V and 8 bases for J; bases not matched to a gene: 7. CDR3 loop: CASRDTGVHSPLHF. The CDR3 DNA reads as TGTGCCAGTAGGGACACAGGGGTACATTCACCCCTCCACTTT.

This clone turned up a few times. At the DNA level, this CDR3 is encoded by other sequences in the same sample as well. J is TRBJ1-3 and V is TRBV30; unclear D gene. Germline V gene lookup returns CDR1 GTSNPN and CDR2 SVGIG (reference sequence). The CDR3 is made up of 12 amino acids. V lost 2 bases and J lost 2, with 4 bases in between. The CDR3 coding sequence is TGTGCCTGGAGTCCCGCTGGAAACACCATATATTTT. This translates into CAWSPAGNTIYF. The full variable domain, completed using reference TRBV30 and TRBJ1-3, is SQTIHQWPATLVQPVGSPLSLECTVEGTSNPNLYWYRQAAGRGLQLLFYSVGIGQISSEVPQNLSASRPQDRQFILSSKKLLLSDSGFYLCAWSPAGNTIYFGEGSWLTVV.

In the case of this clone: The sample carries other DNA sequences with the same CDR3. The chain links TRBV6-5 to TRBJ2-1, with D unclear. Germline V gene lookup returns CDR1 MNHEY and CDR2 SVGAGI. The CDR3 has 11 amino acids. Trimming took 0 bases from V and 7 from J, leaving 1 base between them. CDR3 region: CASSYSNEQFF. The CDR3 coding sequence is TGTGCCAGCAGTTACTCAAATGAGCAGTTCTTC.

This clone was recorded a few times. The chain employs TRBV29-1 and TRBJ2-1, with 9 bases identical to TRBD1. The CDR3 extends over 13 amino acids. CDR1 SQVTM and CDR2 ANQGSEA come from the germline V gene. Trimming at V came to 4 bases and at J to 7 bases, leaving 5 bases not matched to a gene. The CDR3 nucleotides are TGCAGCGTTGGAAGGGACAGGGTTAATGAGCAGTTCTTC. Translated, it gives CSVGRDRVNEQFF.

The chain has TRBV7-6 and TRBJ1-6; D possibly corresponds to TRBD1 (5 bases). The CDR3 is 16 amino acids. Germline loops: CDR1 SGHVS, CDR2 FNYEAQ. V gave up 4 bases and J gave up 7 bases, with 17 bases separating them. CDR3: CASSSSGGIKNSPLHF. The CDR3 DNA is TGTGCCAGCAGCTCGTCTGGGGGAATTAAAAATTCACCCCTCCACTTT.

This clone appeared a few times. The chain joins TRBV29-1 to TRBJ1-3; D is unresolved. Trimming took 8 bases from V and 2 from J, leaving 7 bases between them. In germline, CDR1 is SQVTM, CDR2 ANQGSEA. The CDR3 has 11 residues. CDR3 bases: TGCAGCTCCCTAACTGGAAACACCATATATTTT. Protein: CSSLTGNTIYF.

V is TRBV27 and J is TRBJ1-2; perhaps TRBD1 as D (5 bases). This CDR3 is built from 13 residues. The V and J ends lost 10 bases and 5 bases respectively, with 17 bases between them. Germline V gene data show CDR1 as MNHEY and CDR2 as SMNVEV (reference sequence). The CDR3 is CATTRGLGYGYTF. DNA of the CDR3: TGTGCCACCACACGGGGCCTAGGGTATGGCTACACCTTC.

This rearrangement joins TRBV21-1 to TRBJ1-2; the D segment call TRBD1 is taken from the table without a DNA check. TRBV21-1 constitutes a pseudogene. The CDR3 totals 17 residues. The CDR3: CASSTHERQGLNYGYTF. Written as DNA, the CDR3 is TGTGCCAGCAGCACTCATGAACGACAGGGCCTTAACTATGGCTACACCTTC.

The chain recombines TRBV10-3 with TRBJ1-2; D gene uncertain. Germline CDR1 is ENHRY and CDR2 is SYGVKD. Trimming took 1 base from V and 7 from J, leaving 4 bases between them. The length of the CDR3 is 11 residues. CDR3: CAISELFGYTF. CDR3 in DNA: TGTGCCATCAGTGAGTTGTTTGGCTACACCTTC.

The CDR3 loop is CASSSSPAGGNTGELFF. Written as DNA, the CDR3 is TGTGCCAGCAGCTCCTCCCCGGCAGGGGGAAATACCGGGGAGCTGTTTTTT. The chain employs TRBV7-3 and TRBJ2-2; TRBD1 matches at 7 bases. There are 17 residues in the CDR3. V dropped 4 bases and J dropped 5; count of bases not matched to a gene: 13. CDR1 and CDR2 (germline): SGHTA, FQGTGA.

This clone was observed a handful of times. CDR3 in amino acids: CASSLGAGVTYGYTF. The CDR3, as DNA: TGTGCCAGCAGCTTAGGGGCAGGGGTTACCTATGGCTACACCTTC. The V gene is TRBV7-9, the J gene TRBJ1-2; D is possibly TRBD1 (6 bases). Trimming removed 1 base at V and 4 bases at J, with 13 bases between. CDR3 length: 15 amino acids. Germline CDR1 is SEHNR and CDR2 is FQNEAQ (reference sequence).

V usage is TRBV19 and J usage is TRBJ2-5; D unresolved. Trimming stripped 5 bases from V and 2 bases from J, with 9 bases between. The CDR3 spans 13 residues. CDR1 is LNHDA and CDR2 is SQIVND in the germline V gene (reference sequence). The CDR3 DNA is TGTGCCAGTAGTCGGTCTGTTCAAGAGACCCAGTACTTC. This codes for CASSRSVQETQYF.

The chain is built from TRBV7-9 and TRBJ1-4, with TRBD1 matching 8 bases. Germline V CDR1 and CDR2: SEHNR, FQNEAQ (reference sequence). The CDR3 length is 18 residues. J lost 3 bases, V lost 4 bases, and 13 bases had no gene match. The CDR3 sequence is CASSWGQALGFANEKLFF. The CDR3 DNA reads TGTGCCAGCAGCTGGGGACAGGCTTTAGGCTTTGCTAATGAAAAACTGTTTTTT.

The genes are TRBV2 and TRBJ1-1, with 8 bases matching TRBD1. V lost 6 bases, J lost 8 bases, and 5 bases stayed unmatched. Germline CDR1 and CDR2: SNHLY and FYNNEI. This CDR3 contains 12 residues. CDR3 sequence: CASSLGQGEAFF. In nucleotides, the CDR3 is TGTGCCAGCAGCCTCGGACAGGGAGAAGCTTTCTTT. Combining the CDR3 with reference TRBV2 and TRBJ1-1 gives the whole variable domain EPEVTQTPSHQVTQMGQEVILRCVPISNHLYFYWYRQILGQKVEFLVSFYNNEISEKSEIFDDQFSVERPDGSNFTLKIRSTKLEDSAMYFCASSLGQGEAFFGQGTRLTVV.

This clone was observed a few times. The rearrangement links TRBV2 to TRBJ2-3; TRBD1 matches at 8 bases. The J segment lost 6 bases and the V segment lost 4 bases, leaving 6 bases of the junction unmatched. Germline V gene data show CDR1 as SNHLY and CDR2 as FYNNEI. The CDR3 is made up of 14 amino acids. CDR3 DNA sequence: TGTGCCAGCAGTGGGCAGGGGGCAATGGATACGCAGTATTTT. Protein sequence: CASSGQGAMDTQYF.